These T cell receptor beta chains were read from a single sample in a study of T cells in Graves' hyperthyroidism and ophthalmopathy. TCRdb called the multiplex PCR reads again in MiXCR, with one record for every CDR3 protein. Among 360,000 or so distinct CDR3 sequences listed, roughly 18% were seen once. The material sequenced was blood. The receptor set was obtained from a woman aged 40 to 50 with Graves' ophthalmopathy. Both conserved end residues are part of each CDR3. A D gene is named only where the DNA matches it firmly. A row's size may be missing; if present it is once, few, many or a size class.

D | J | size | V | length | CDR3 | DNA
- | TRBJ1-5 | many | TRBV12-3/TRBV12-4 | 15 | CASSLRQGPNQPQHF | TGTGCCAGCAGTTTGCGACAAGGCCCTAATCAGCCCCAGCATTTT
TRBD2 | TRBJ2-7 | many | TRBV9 | 17 | CASSPEPPGLARYEQYF | TGTGCCAGCAGCCCAGAACCCCCGGGACTAGCTAGGTACGAGCAGTACTTC
- | TRBJ2-7 | many | TRBV27 | 14 | CASSFRAVNYEQYF | TGTGCCAGCAGTTTTCGGGCAGTTAACTACGAGCAGTACTTC
- | TRBJ1-2 | - | TRBV7-2 | 15 | CASSPTTGLNYGYTF | TGTGCCAGCAGCCCGACTACAGGGCTGAACTATGGCTACACCTTC
- | TRBJ1-2 | - | TRBV2 | 15 | CALPGTGASNYGYTF | TGTGCTTTGCCGGGCACAGGCGCATCTAACTATGGCTACACCTTC
- | TRBJ1-1 | many | TRBV9 | 14 | CASSVGGREAEAFF | TGTGCCAGCAGCGTAGGGGGCAGGGAAGCTGAAGCTTTCTTT
- | TRBJ1-5 | many | TRBV12-3/TRBV12-4 | 14 | CASSNGVINQPQHF | TGTGCCAGTAGTAACGGGGTTATCAATCAGCCCCAGCATTTT
- | TRBJ1-2 | many | TRBV10-2 | 13 | CASSESVGYGYTF | TGCGCCAGCAGTGAGAGCGTCGGATATGGCTACACCTTC
TRBD1 | TRBJ1-5 | few | TRBV6-1 | 14 | CASSKTGGVQPQHF | TGTGCCAGCAGTAAAACAGGGGGCGTTCAGCCCCAGCATTTT
- | TRBJ2-5 | - | TRBV7-3 | 14 | CASSLTGVIETQYF | TGTGCCAGCAGCTTAACGGGAGTTATTGAGACCCAGTACTTC
TRBD2 | TRBJ2-7 | - | TRBV13 | 14 | CASSSPSGGAEQYF | TGTGCCAGCAGCTCACCTAGCGGGGGGGCCGAACAGTACTTC
- | TRBJ2-5 | - | TRBV6-2/TRBV6-3 | 16 | CATSDLLTGKGETQYF | TGTGCCACCAGTGATTTGTTGACAGGAAAGGGAGAGACCCAGTACTTC
- | TRBJ1-1 | few | TRBV6-2/TRBV6-3 | 16 | CASSYSRGRVGTEAFF | TGTGCCAGCAGTTACTCACGAGGAAGGGTCGGCACTGAAGCTTTCTTT
- | TRBJ1-1 | once | TRBV12-3/TRBV12-4 | 14 | CASRLGGSNTEAFF | TGTGCCAGCAGACTGGGGGGTTCGAACACTGAAGCTTTCTTT
- | TRBJ1-3 | many | TRBV7-2 | 15 | CASSLAGTYGNTIYF | TGTGCCAGCAGCTTAGCCGGGACGTATGGAAACACCATATATTTT
TRBD1 | TRBJ2-6 | many | TRBV19 | 18 | CASSRKPATGAGANVLTF | TGTGCCAGTAGCCGAAAACCGGCGACAGGGGCCGGGGCCAACGTCCTGACTTTC
TRBD1 | TRBJ1-5 | many | TRBV19 | 14 | CASSYDRGSQPQHF | TGTGCCAGTAGTTACGACAGGGGTAGTCAGCCCCAGCATTTT
- | TRBJ1-6 | many | TRBV6-2/TRBV6-3 | 13 | CASRGTGNSPLHF | TGTGCCAGCAGGGGGACCGGTAATTCACCCCTCCACTTT
- | TRBJ1-2 | many | TRBV2 | 14 | CASSDRGGSYGYTF | TGTGCCAGCAGCGACCGGGGAGGCAGCTATGGCTACACCTTC
TRBD1 | TRBJ1-2 | - | TRBV4-3 | 16 | CASSPHAQGGYYGYTF | TGCGCCAGCAGCCCACACGCACAGGGGGGGTACTATGGCTACACCTTC
TRBD1 | TRBJ1-2 | many | TRBV7-2 | 14 | CASSARQGSLGYTF | TGTGCCAGCAGCGCCAGACAGGGCTCCTTGGGCTACACCTTC
- | TRBJ2-5 | many | TRBV4-1 | 15 | CASSQVFEGIETQYF | TGCGCCAGCAGCCAAGTCTTCGAGGGAATAGAGACCCAGTACTTC
TRBD2 | TRBJ2-1 | many | TRBV12-3/TRBV12-4 | 18 | CASSLARLTSGRFNEQFF | TGTGCCAGCAGTTTAGCGAGATTGACTAGCGGGAGATTCAATGAGCAGTTCTTC
- | TRBJ2-7 | - | TRBV6-1 | 14 | CASTGRGGSYEQYF | TGTGCCAGCACTGGAAGGGGGGGGTCCTACGAGCAGTACTTC
- | TRBJ1-3 | many | TRBV30 | 13 | CAWSGGGGNTIYF | TGTGCCTGGAGTGGGGGGGGCGGAAACACCATATATTTT
- | TRBJ1-1 | many | TRBV28 | 13 | CASSILRRSEAFF | TGTGCCAGCAGTATACTGCGGCGATCTGAAGCTTTCTTT
- | TRBJ2-6 | many | TRBV19 | 15 | CASSRSGSGANVLTF | TGTGCCAGTAGTCGTTCAGGCTCTGGGGCCAACGTCCTGACTTTC
- | TRBJ2-7 | many | TRBV27 | 14 | CASSPTRTAYEQYF | TGTGCCAGCAGTCCAACGCGGACAGCCTACGAGCAGTACTTC
- | TRBJ2-5 | many | TRBV6-5 | 13 | CASSYVPEETQYF | TGTGCCAGCAGTTACGTTCCGGAAGAGACCCAGTACTTC